A single sample gave rise to the 10 T cell receptor beta chains below, sequenced in a study of identical twins. Each CDR3 protein gets one entry after TCRdb re-called the 5' RACE reads with MiXCR. The table lists about 720,000 distinct CDR3 sequences, roughly 20% of them singletons. In addition, the sample was reused for a study of T cells expressing NK-cell markers.

The sample comprised PBMCs. The receptors originated from a woman aged 18-29 years in good health.

The CDR3 DNA reads as TGTGCCAGCAGCCCTAGGGTAGTTGGACACACCACCGGGGAGCTGTTTTTT. Translated, it gives CASSPRVVGHTTGELFF. The gene calls are TRBV7-3 and TRBJ2-2; a weak D match, TRBD1 (5 bases). Germline values: CDR1 SGHTA, CDR2 FQGTGA. V lost 5 bases and J lost 4, with 20 bases in between. CDR3 length: 17 residues.

The chain couples TRBV24-1 to TRBJ2-2; 7 bases fit TRBD1. The CDR3 covers 15 residues. Germline CDR1 is KGHDR and CDR2 is SFDVKD. V lost 12 bases to trimming and J lost 1 base; unmatched junction nucleotides: 10. CDR3 residues: CAPSSGQENTGELFF. The CDR3 DNA is TGTGCCCCCTCCTCCGGACAGGAGAACACCGGGGAGCTGTTTTTT.

The CDR3 loop reads CASSPRGGGEKLFF. CDR3 sequence (DNA): TGTGCCAGCAGCCCCCGAGGAGGGGGTGAAAAACTGTTTTTT. The rearrangement joins TRBV12-3 or TRBV12-4 to TRBJ1-4; D may be TRBD1 (6 bases). V lost 6 bases, J lost 7 bases, and 15 bases lay in between. The CDR3 length is 14 residues.

The CDR3 region is CASSYSITRYGYTF. In DNA, the CDR3 is TGTGCCAGCAGTTACTCGATAACCCGCTATGGCTACACCTTC. This sequence joins TRBV6-5 and TRBJ1-2; D uncertain. CDR3 length: 14 amino acids. The germline V gene encodes CDR1 MNHEY and CDR2 SVGAGI. The V end was cut by 0 bases, the J end by 4 bases, with 9 bases between.

The gene calls are TRBV5-1 and TRBJ2-1, with 8 bases aligning to TRBD2. CDR3 length: 15 residues. The V and J ends lost 2 bases and 7 bases, in that order; junction bases with no gene match: 8. Germline V gives CDR1 SGHRS, CDR2 YFSETQ. The CDR3 spells CASSLIAGGPNEQFF. The CDR3 DNA follows: TGCGCCAGCAGCTTAATCGCGGGAGGACCTAATGAGCAGTTCTTC.

This clonotype has just a few counts. The V gene is TRBV12-3 or TRBV12-4, the J gene TRBJ1-4, with D possibly being TRBD1 (6 bases). V lost 6 bases and J lost 5, with 19 bases in between. The CDR3 loop spans 16 amino acids. CDR3 region: CASSLQGGGGNEKLFF. The CDR3 DNA is TGTGCCAGCAGCCTCCAGGGAGGAGGGGGAAATGAAAAACTGTTTTTT.

In its sample, this clonotype was seen a few times. This chain connects TRBV27 to TRBJ2-5; TRBD1 matches 8 bases. This CDR3 has 15 residues. Germline V gene lookup returns CDR1 MNHEY and CDR2 SMNVEV (reference sequence). V lost 6 bases and J lost 5; bases outside the gene matches: 11. DNA of the CDR3: TGTGCCAGCAGACAACGACAGGGGTCGCGTGAGACCCAGTACTTC. Amino acids: CASRQRQGSRETQYF.

The chain is built from TRBV29-1 and TRBJ1-2, with D unclear. The CDR3 loop spans 11 amino acids. Deletions cut 5 bases from V and 12 bases from J, with 16 bases between. The germline CDR1 and CDR2 sequences are SQVTM and ANQGSEA. CDR3 sequence reads: CSVTLGREDTF. CDR3 in DNA: TGCAGCGTTACCCTCGGGAGGGAGGACACCTTC.

This clonotype was detected only a few times. The chain joins TRBV6-4 to TRBJ1-1, with D possibly being TRBD1 (5 bases). Trimming took 5 bases from V and 6 from J, leaving 13 bases between them. Germline CDR1 and CDR2: MRHNA and SNTAGT. CDR3 length: 13 amino acids. In DNA form, the CDR3 reads TGTGCCAGCAGTCTCCGACTAGGGGCTGAAGCTTTCTTT. Translated: CASSLRLGAEAFF.

This clonotype has a handful of counts. This chain joins TRBV20-1 and TRBJ2-7; no firm D call. V lost 2 bases and J 3 bases, leaving 11 bases between the germline ends. The CDR3 length is 13 residues. In germline, CDR1 is DFQATT, CDR2 SNEGSKA (reference sequence). In DNA, the CDR3 is TGCAGTGCTAGACGGTATACCGGCTACGAGCAGTACTTC. It encodes CSARRYTGYEQYF.